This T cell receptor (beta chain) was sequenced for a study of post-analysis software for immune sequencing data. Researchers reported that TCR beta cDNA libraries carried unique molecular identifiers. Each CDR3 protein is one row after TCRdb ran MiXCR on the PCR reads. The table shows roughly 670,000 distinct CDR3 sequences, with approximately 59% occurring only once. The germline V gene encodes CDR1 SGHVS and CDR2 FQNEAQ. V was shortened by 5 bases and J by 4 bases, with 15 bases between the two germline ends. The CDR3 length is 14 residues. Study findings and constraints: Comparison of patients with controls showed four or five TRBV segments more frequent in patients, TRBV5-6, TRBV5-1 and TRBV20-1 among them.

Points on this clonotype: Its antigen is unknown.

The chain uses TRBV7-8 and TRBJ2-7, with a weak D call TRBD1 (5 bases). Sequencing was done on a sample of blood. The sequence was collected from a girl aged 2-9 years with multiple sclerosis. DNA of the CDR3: TGTGCCAGCAGCCTAGGACAACTCCTTTACGAGCAGTACTTC. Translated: CASSLGQLLYEQYF.